The clone carrying this T cell receptor (beta chain) came up a few times. Its antigen is unidentified. This entry comes from a study of T cell repertoires in cytomegalovirus infection. Trimming pared 5 bases from V and 1 base from J, leaving 12 bases between. This CDR3 comprises 16 residues. Germline V gene data show CDR1 as SGHAT and CDR2 as FQNNGV. One entry per CDR3 protein, called by TCRdb with MiXCR from the reads. The sample carries about 890,000 distinct CDR3 sequences, around a third recorded once. Study-level findings and limits: HLA-C-restricted CMV-specific TCR beta clonotypes were dominant in the ex vivo response.

The rearrangement joins TRBV11-2 to TRBJ1-6; D is perhaps TRBD1 (6 bases). The source material was cultured CD8+ T cells from PBMCs, sampled from culture after CMV antigen stimulation. This clonotype was sampled from a human donor in good health (CMV status not recorded). Some clones in this sample may be carry-over from other donors' samples. The CDR3 here is CASSLKGGSYNSPLHF. The CDR3 nucleotides read TGTGCCAGCAGCCTTAAGGGGGGATCCTATAATTCACCCCTCCACTTT.